This TCR beta chain is from a study of blood T cell repertoires in COVID-19. Study details: The United States, Italy and Spain supplied acute and convalescent COVID-19 samples. T cells, B-cell-depleted T cells, or PBMCs supplied cDNA or gDNA.

Study processing details: Estimation of nucleated cell counts was performed using reference gene primer amplification. Data came from immunoSEQ multiplex PCR; TCRdb stores just in-frame clones and leaves some out. The D gene and trimming were derived from the DNA, and the V and J assignments and clone size from that table. Here the sample spans more than 120,000 clones, 87% being singletons. Trimming took 6 bases from V and 12 from J; bases not matched to a gene: 23. This CDR3 is built from 17 residues. The V gene's germline CDR1 is SGHTS and CDR2 YDEGEE. This TCR was sampled from a woman aged 50 to 60 with acute or convalescent COVID-19. The V and J genes are TRBV5-8 and TRBJ1-4, with 7 bases identical to TRBD1. The sequenced sample consisted of peripheral blood. The CDR3 loop reads CASTLLLTGQRSRELFF. In DNA, the CDR3 is TGTGCCAGCACCCTCCTACTGACGGGACAGCGGTCCAGGGAACTGTTTTTT. The full variable domain, in which reference TRBV5-8 and TRBJ1-4 provide the parts outside the CDR3, is EAGVTQSPTHLIKTRGQQATLRCSPISGHTSVYWYQQALGLGLQFLLWYDEGEERNRGNFPPRFSGRQFPNYSSELNVNALELEDSALYLCASTLLLTGQRSRELFFGSGTQLSVL.